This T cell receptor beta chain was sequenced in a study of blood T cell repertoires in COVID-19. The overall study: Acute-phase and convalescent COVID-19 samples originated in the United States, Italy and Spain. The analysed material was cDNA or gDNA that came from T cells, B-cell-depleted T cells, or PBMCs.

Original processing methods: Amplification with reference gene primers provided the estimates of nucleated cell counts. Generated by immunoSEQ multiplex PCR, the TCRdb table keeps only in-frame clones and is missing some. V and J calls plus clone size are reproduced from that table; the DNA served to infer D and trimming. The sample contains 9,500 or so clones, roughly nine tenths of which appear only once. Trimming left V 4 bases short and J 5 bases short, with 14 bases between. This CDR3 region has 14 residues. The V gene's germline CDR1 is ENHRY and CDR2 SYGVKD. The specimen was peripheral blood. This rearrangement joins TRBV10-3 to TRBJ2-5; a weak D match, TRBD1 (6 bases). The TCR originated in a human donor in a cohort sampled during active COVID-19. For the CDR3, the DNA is TGTGCCATCAGTGGGCCGGACAGTTCGGAGACCCAGTACTTC. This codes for CAISGPDSSETQYF.